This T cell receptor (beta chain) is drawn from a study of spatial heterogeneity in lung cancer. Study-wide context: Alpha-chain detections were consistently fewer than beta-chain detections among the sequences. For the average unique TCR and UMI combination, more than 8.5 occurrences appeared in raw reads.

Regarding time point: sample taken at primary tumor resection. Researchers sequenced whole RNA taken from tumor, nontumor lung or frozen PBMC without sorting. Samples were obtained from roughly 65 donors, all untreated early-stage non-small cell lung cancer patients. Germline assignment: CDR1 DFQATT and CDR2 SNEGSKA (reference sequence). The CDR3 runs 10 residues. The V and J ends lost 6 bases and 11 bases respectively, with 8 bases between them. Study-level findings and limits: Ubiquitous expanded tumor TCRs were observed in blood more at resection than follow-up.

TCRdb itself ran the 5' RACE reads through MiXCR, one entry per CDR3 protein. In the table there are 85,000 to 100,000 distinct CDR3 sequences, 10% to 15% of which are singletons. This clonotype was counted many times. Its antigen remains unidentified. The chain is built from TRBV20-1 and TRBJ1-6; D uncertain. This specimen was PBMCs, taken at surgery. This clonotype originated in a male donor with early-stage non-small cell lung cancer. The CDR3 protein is CSARRTPLHF. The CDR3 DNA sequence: TGCAGTGCCCGGCGGACACCCCTCCACTTT.